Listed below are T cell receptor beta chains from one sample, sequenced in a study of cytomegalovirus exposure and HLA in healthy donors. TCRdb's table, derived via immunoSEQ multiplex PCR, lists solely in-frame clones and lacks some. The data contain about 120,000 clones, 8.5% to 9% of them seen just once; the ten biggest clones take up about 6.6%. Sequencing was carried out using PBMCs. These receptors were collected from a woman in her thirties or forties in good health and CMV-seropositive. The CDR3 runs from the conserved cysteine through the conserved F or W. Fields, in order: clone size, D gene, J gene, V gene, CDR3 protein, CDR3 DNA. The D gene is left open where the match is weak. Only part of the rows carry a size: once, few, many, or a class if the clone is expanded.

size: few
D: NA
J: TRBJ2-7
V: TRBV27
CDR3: CASSITGRASYEQYF
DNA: TGTGCCAGCAGTATAACAGGCCGTGCCTCCTACGAGCAGTACTTC

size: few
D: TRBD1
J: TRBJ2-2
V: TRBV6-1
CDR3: CASSALQGAAGELFF
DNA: TGTGCCAGCAGCGCACTACAGGGGGCTGCCGGGGAGCTGTTTTTT

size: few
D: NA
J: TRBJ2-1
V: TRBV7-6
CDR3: CASSLSPDNEQFF
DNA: TGTGCCAGCAGCTTATCCCCAGACAATGAGCAGTTCTTC

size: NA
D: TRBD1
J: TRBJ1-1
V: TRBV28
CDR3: CASSPLGQGARQVTEAFF
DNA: TGTGCCAGCAGTCCCCTCGGACAGGGGGCGCGTCAGGTCACTGAAGCTTTCTTT

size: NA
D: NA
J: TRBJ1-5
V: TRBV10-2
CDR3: CAASDGPRRDQPQHF
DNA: TGCGCCGCCTCGGACGGACCCCGGAGGGATCAGCCCCAGCATTTT

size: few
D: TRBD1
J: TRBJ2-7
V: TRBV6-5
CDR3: CASSKPGQGIYEQYF
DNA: TGTGCCAGCAGTAAGCCGGGACAGGGGATTTACGAGCAGTACTTC

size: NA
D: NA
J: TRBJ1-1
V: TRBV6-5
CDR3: CASSYSLGMAAFF
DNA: TGTGCCAGCAGTTACTCGCTCGGGATGGCAGCTTTCTTT

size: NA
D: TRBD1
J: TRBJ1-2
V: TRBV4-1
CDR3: CASSPSPGTVYGYTF
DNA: TGCGCCAGCAGCCCGAGCCCAGGGACAGTCTATGGCTACACCTTC

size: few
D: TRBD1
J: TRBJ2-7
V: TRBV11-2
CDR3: CAWEGQGTYEQYF
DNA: TGTGCCTGGGAGGGACAGGGAACCTACGAGCAGTACTTC

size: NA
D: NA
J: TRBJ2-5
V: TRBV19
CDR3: CASSITDSPANF
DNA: TGTGCCAGTAGTATCACCGACTCTCCGGCAAACTTC

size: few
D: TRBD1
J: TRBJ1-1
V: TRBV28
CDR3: CASSSHGTGATEAFF
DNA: TGTGCCAGCAGTTCTCACGGGACAGGGGCCACTGAAGCTTTCTTT

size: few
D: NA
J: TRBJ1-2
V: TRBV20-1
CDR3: CSARVQSGYTF
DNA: TGCAGTGCTAGAGTTCAGTCTGGCTACACCTTC

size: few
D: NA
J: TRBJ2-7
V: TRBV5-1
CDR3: CASSLQGSHEQYF
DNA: TGCGCCAGCAGCTTGCAGGGGTCCCACGAGCAGTACTTC

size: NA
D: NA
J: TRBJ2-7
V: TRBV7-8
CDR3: CASSLAPGDAYEQYF
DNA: TGTGCCAGCAGCTTAGCTCCAGGGGACGCCTACGAGCAGTACTTC

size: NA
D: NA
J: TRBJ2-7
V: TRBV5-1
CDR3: CASSPPGGTNEQYF
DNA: TGCGCCAGCAGCCCCCCGGGGGGCACCAACGAGCAGTACTTC

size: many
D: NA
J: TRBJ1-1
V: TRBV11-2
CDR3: CASSLVTGAFF
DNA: TGTGCCAGCAGCTTAGTTACAGGGGCTTTCTTT

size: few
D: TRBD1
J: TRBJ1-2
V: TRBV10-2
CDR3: CASSERGDSQRNYGYTF
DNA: TGCGCCAGCAGTGAGAGAGGGGACAGCCAGAGAAACTATGGCTACACCTTC

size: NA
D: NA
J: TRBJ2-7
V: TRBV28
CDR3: CAIRTAGSYEQYF
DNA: TGTGCCATCAGGACAGCTGGCTCCTACGAGCAGTACTTC

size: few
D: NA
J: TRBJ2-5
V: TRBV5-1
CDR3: CASRPTPLQETQYF
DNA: TGCGCCAGCAGGCCGACACCTCTTCAGGAGACCCAGTACTTC

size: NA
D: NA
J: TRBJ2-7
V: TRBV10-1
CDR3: CASSEFSTGVHEQYF
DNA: TGCGCCAGCAGTGAATTCTCGACAGGAGTGCACGAGCAGTACTTC

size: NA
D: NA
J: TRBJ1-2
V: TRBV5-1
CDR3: CASSFERIYGYTF
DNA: TGCGCCAGCAGCTTCGAGAGGATCTATGGCTACACCTTC

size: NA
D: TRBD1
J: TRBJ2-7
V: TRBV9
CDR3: CASSVSGQGRNEQYF
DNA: TGTGCCAGCAGCGTATCTGGACAGGGGAGGAACGAGCAGTACTTC

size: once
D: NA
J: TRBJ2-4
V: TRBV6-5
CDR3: CASSSLWGQGKNIQYF
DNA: TGTGCCAGCAGTTCGCTTTGGGGGCAAGGCAAAAACATTCAGTACTTC

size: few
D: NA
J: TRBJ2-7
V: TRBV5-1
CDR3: CASSWVGGTYEQYF
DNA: TGCGCCAGCAGCTGGGTGGGGGGTACCTACGAGCAGTACTTC

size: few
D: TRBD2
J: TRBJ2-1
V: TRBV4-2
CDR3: CASSQYLAGGSYNEQFF
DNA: TGTGCCAGCAGCCAGTACCTAGCGGGGGGCTCCTACAATGAGCAGTTCTTC

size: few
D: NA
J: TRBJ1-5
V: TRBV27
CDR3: CASSAGIRSQPQHF
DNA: TGTGCCAGCAGCGCAGGGATTCGGAGTCAGCCCCAGCATTTT

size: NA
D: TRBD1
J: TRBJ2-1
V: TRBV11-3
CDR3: CASSLGRGSHNEQFF
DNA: TGTGCCAGCAGCTTAGGCAGGGGGTCCCACAATGAGCAGTTCTTC

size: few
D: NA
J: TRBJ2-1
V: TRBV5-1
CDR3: CASSLAQDSYNEQFF
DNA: TGCGCCAGCAGCTTGGCCCAGGACTCCTACAATGAGCAGTTCTTC

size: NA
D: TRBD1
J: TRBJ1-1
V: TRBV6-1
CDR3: CASSVIQGDQEAFF
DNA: TGTGCCAGCAGTGTAATTCAGGGGGATCAGGAAGCTTTCTTT

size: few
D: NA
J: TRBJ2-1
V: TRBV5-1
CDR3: CASSFADRYNEQFF
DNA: TGCGCCAGCAGCTTTGCAGACAGATACAATGAGCAGTTCTTC

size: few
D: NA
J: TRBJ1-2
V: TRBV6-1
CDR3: CASTHRDGYTF
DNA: TGTGCCAGCACCCACAGGGATGGCTACACCTTC

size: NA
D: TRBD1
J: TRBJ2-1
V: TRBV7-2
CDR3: CASSHRTGVNEQFF
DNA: TGTGCCAGCAGCCATCGGACAGGGGTCAATGAGCAGTTCTTC

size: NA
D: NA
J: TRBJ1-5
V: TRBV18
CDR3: CASSPDRNQPQHF
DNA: TGTGCCAGCTCGCCTGACAGAAATCAGCCCCAGCATTTT

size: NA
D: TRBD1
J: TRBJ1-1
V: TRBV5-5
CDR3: CASSSGQGAWAFF
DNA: TGTGCCAGCAGTTCCGGACAGGGGGCATGGGCTTTCTTT

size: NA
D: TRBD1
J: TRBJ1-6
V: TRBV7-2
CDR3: CASSGRQGANSPLHF
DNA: TGTGCCAGCAGCGGAAGACAGGGGGCTAATTCACCCCTCCACTTT

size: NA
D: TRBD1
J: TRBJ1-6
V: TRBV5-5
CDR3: CASSLWTGENSPLHF
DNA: TGTGCCAGCAGCTTGTGGACAGGGGAAAATTCACCCCTCCACTTT

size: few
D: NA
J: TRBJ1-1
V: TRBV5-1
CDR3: CASSPGQPNTEAFF
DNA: TGCGCCAGCAGCCCAGGACAGCCGAACACTGAAGCTTTCTTT

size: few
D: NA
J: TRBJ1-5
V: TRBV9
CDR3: CATIPSGLLSKDHSNQPQHF
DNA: TGTGCCACCATACCTTCCGGACTGCTTTCTAAGGACCATAGCAATCAGCCCCAGCATTTT

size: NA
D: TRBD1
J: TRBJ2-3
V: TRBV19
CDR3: CASSGPGQGTPSTDTQYF
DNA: TGTGCCAGCAGCGGGCCGGGACAGGGGACGCCTAGCACAGATACGCAGTATTTT

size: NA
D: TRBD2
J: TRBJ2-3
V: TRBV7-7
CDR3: CASSAYSGGITDTQYF
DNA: TGTGCCAGCAGCGCGTATAGCGGGGGGATCACAGATACGCAGTATTTT

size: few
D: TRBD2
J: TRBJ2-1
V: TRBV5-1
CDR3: CASSLIAGGPGEQFF
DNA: TGCGCCAGCAGCCTAATAGCGGGGGGTCCGGGTGAGCAGTTCTTC

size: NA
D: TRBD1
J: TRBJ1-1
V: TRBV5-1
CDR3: CASSSGTDQDTEAFF
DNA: TGCGCCAGCAGCTCGGGGACAGACCAGGACACTGAAGCTTTCTTT

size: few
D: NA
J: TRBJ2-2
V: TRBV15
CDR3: CATSSRVYTGELFF
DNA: TGTGCCACCAGCAGCAGGGTATACACCGGGGAGCTGTTTTTT

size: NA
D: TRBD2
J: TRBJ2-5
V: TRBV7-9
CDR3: CASSLALTSGEETQYF
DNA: TGTGCCAGCAGCTTAGCGCTAACTAGCGGAGAAGAGACCCAGTACTTC

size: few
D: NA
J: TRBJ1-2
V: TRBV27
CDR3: CASSLSVGGVGYTF
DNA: TGTGCCAGCAGTTTATCAGTGGGCGGGGTTGGCTACACCTTC

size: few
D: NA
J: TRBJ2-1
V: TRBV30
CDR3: CAWSAGQGVRSYNEQFF
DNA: TGTGCCTGGAGCGCGGGGCAGGGGGTAAGGTCCTACAATGAGCAGTTCTTC